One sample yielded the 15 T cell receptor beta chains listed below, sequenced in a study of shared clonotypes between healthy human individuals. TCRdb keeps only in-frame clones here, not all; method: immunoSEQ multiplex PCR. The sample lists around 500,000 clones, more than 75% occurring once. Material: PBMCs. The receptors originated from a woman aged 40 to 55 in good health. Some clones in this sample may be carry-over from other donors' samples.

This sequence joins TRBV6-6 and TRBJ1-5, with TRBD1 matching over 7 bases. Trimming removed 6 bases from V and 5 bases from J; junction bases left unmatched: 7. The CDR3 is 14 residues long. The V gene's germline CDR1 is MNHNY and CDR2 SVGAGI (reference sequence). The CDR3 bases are TGTGCCAGCAGCCCCAGCAGGGGGGATCAGCCCCAGCATTTT. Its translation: CASSPSRGDQPQHF.

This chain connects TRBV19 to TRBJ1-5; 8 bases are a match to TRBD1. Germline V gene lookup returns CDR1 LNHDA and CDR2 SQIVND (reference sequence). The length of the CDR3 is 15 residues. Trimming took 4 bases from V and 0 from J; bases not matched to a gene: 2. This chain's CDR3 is CASSRTGPSNQPQHF. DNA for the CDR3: TGTGCCAGTAGTAGGACAGGGCCTAGCAATCAGCCCCAGCATTTT.

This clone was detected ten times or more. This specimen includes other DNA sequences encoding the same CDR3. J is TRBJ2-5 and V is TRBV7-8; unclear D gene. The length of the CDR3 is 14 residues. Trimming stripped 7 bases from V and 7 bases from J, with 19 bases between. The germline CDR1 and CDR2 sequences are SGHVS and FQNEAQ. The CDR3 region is CASNPPSESRTQYF. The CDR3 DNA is TGTGCCAGCAACCCTCCAAGCGAGTCACGGACCCAGTACTTC.

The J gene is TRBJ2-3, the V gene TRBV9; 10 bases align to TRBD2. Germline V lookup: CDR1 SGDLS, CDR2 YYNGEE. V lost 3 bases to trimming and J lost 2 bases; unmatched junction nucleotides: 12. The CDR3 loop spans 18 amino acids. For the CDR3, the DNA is TGTGCCAGCAGCGAAACTAGCGGGGCCGGTTCTTTCACAGATACGCAGTATTTT. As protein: CASSETSGAGSFTDTQYF.

CDR3 in amino acids: CASSLPAGGRDTQYF. As DNA, the CDR3 is TGTGCCAGCAGCCTCCCAGCGGGAGGGCGAGATACGCAGTATTTT. This sequence joins TRBV7-8 and TRBJ2-3; 10 nucleotides line up with TRBD2. After removal of 5 bases from V and 5 bases from J, the junction contained 7 bases not matched to a gene. CDR1 and CDR2 from the germline V gene are SGHVS and FQNEAQ. The length of the CDR3 is 15 residues. Full variable domain (rest looked up from reference TRBV7-8 and TRBJ2-3): GAGVSQSPRYKVAKRGQDVALRCDPISGHVSLFWYQQALGQGPEFLTYFQNEAQLDKSGLPSDRFFAERPEGSVSTLKIQRTQQEDSAVYLCASSLPAGGRDTQYFGPGTRLTVL.

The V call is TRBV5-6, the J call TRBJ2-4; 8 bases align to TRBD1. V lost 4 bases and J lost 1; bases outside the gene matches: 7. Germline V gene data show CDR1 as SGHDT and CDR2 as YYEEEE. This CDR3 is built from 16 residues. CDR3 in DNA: TGTGCCAGCAGCAGCAACAGGGGGTGGGCCAAAAACATTCAGTACTTC. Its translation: CASSSNRGWAKNIQYF.

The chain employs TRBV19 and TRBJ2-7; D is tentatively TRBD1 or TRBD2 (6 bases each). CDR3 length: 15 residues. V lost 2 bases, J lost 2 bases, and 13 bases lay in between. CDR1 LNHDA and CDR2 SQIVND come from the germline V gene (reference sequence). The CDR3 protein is CASSIRWGAAYEQYF. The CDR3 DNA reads TGTGCCAGTAGTATAAGGTGGGGGGCCGCCTACGAGCAGTACTTC. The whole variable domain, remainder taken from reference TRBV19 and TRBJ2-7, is DGGITQSPKYLFRKEGQNVTLSCEQNLNHDAMYWYRQDPGQGLRLIYYSQIVNDFQKGDIAEGYSVSREKKESFPLTVTSAQKNPTAFYLCASSIRWGAAYEQYFGPGTRLTVT.

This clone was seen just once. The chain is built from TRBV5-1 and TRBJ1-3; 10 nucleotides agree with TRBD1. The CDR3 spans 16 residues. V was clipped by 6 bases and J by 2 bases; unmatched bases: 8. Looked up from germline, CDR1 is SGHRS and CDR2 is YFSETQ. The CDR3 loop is CASTAQGTGAGNTIYF. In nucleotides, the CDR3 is TGCGCCAGCACCGCTCAAGGGACAGGGGCTGGAAACACCATATATTTT.

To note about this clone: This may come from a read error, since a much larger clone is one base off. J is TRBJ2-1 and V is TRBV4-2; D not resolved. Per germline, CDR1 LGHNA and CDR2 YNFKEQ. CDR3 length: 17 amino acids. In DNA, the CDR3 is TGTGCCAGCAGCCAAGATCTCGAGGCGAGCTCCTACAGTGAGCAGTTCTTC. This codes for CASSQDLEASSYSEQFF.

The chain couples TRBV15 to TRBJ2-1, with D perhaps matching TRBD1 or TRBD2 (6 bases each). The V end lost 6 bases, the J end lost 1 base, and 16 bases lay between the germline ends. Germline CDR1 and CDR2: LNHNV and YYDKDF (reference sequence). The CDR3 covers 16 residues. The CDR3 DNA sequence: TGTGCCACCAGGACTTTACGGGGGCAATCCTACAATGAGCAGTTCTTC. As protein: CATRTLRGQSYNEQFF.

Here the CDR3 reads CASSQDWNGGSTDTQYF. For the CDR3, the DNA is TGTGCCAGCAGCCAAGATTGGAACGGGGGGAGCACAGATACGCAGTATTTT. The V call is TRBV4-2, the J call TRBJ2-3; TRBD2 matches at 7 bases. The V gene end was trimmed by 0 bases and the J gene end by 0 bases; junction bases not matched to a gene: 6. This CDR3 is 17 amino acids long. The germline V gene encodes CDR1 LGHNA and CDR2 YNFKEQ.

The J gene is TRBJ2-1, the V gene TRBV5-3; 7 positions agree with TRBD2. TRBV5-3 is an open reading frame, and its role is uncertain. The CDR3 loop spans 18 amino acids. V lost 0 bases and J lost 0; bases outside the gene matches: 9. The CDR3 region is CARSLGEGQPSSYNEQFF. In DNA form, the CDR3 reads TGTGCCAGAAGCTTGGGGGAGGGGCAGCCAAGCTCCTACAATGAGCAGTTCTTC.

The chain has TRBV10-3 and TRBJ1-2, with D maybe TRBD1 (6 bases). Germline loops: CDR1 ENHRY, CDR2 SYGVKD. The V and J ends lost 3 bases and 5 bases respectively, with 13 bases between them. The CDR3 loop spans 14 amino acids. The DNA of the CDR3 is TGTGCCATCAGTGATCGGGGGGCGGGGTATGGCTACACCTTC. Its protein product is CAISDRGAGYGYTF.

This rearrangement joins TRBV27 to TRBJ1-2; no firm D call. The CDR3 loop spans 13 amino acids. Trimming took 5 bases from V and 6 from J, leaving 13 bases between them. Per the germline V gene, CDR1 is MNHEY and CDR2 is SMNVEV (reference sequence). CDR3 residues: CASSPGRFDGYTF. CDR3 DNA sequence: TGTGCCAGCAGTCCGGGCCGGTTCGATGGCTACACCTTC.

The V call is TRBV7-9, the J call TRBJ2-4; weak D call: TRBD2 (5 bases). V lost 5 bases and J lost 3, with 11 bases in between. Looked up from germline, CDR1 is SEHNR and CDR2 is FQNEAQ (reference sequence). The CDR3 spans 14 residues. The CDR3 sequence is CASSPDGGKNIQYF. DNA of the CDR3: TGTGCCAGCAGCCCGGACGGAGGCAAAAACATTCAGTACTTC.